The rows below give T cell receptor beta chains drawn from one sample of a study of identical twins. TCRdb re-analysed the 5' RACE reads in MiXCR, keeping a single row per CDR3 protein. The top ten hold about 9% of the sample, which has 200,000 to 250,000 distinct CDR3 sequences, about 14% seen once. The sample taken for sequencing was memory (CD45RO+) T cells sorted from blood. The source of these receptors is a woman aged 18-29 years in good health. The CDR3 runs from the conserved cysteine through the conserved F or W.

j_call v_call cdr3_aa
TRBJ2-3 TRBV20-1 CSARRTDDTQYF
TRBJ1-5 TRBV5-1 CASSIGPGQGNQPQHF
TRBJ2-2 TRBV18 CASSQNGPGELFF
TRBJ2-2 TRBV7-9 CASSLFLAPGELFF
TRBJ2-3 TRBV7-9 CASSTGLVSGDTQYF
TRBJ1-5 TRBV18 CASSPPIDGAPQHF
TRBJ2-1 TRBV4-2 CASSQDGALTGLSEQFF
TRBJ2-3 TRBV12-3/TRBV12-4 CASSLDRAYEDTQYF
TRBJ2-7 TRBV6-5 CASRKHYEQYF
TRBJ2-7 TRBV20-1 CSAGGGTGMNEQYF
TRBJ2-5 TRBV5-1 CASSFADSIKETQYF
TRBJ1-1 TRBV7-8 CASSLTQSNTEAFF
TRBJ1-5 TRBV6-1 CASSERLNHPPQHF
TRBJ2-3 TRBV6-5 CASSYTSRADTQYF
TRBJ2-7 TRBV19 CASSMCVGTYEQYF
TRBJ1-1 TRBV10-3 CAISTQGNTEAFF
TRBJ2-1 TRBV6-1 CASTRGGTSGKHNEQFF
TRBJ2-7 TRBV20-1 CSARPSANYEQYF
TRBJ2-5 TRBV13 CASSFEGLAGEEETQYF
TRBJ1-6 TRBV12-3/TRBV12-4 CASSLAVGSPLHF
TRBJ2-3 TRBV12-3/TRBV12-4 CASSFQAATDTQYF
TRBJ2-6 TRBV19 CASSIQHRGSGANVLTF
TRBJ1-1 TRBV19 CASSPLDPVAFF
TRBJ1-2 TRBV12-5 CASGLAQVYGYTF
TRBJ2-7 TRBV3-1 CASSQGTPNYEQYF
TRBJ2-5 TRBV7-2 CASSLGGGAKTQYF
TRBJ2-3 TRBV3-1 CASSLAGEQGTQYF
TRBJ1-4 TRBV5-6 CASSLVLNEKLFF
TRBJ1-2 TRBV3-1 CASSQDTWQYGYTF
TRBJ1-5 TRBV6-1 CASTRTGDQPQHF